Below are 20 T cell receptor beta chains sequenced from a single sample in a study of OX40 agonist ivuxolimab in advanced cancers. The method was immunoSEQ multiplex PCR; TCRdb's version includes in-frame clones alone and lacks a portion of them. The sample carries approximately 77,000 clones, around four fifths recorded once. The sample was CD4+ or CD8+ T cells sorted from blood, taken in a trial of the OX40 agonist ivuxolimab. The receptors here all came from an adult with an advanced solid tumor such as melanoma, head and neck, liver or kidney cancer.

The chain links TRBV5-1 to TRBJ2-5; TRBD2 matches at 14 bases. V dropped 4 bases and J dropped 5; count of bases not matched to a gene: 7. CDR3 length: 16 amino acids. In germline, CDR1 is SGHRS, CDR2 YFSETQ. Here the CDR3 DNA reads TGCGCCAGCAGCCCGGGACTAGCGGGAGAAGAGGAGACCCAGTACTTC. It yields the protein CASSPGLAGEEETQYF.

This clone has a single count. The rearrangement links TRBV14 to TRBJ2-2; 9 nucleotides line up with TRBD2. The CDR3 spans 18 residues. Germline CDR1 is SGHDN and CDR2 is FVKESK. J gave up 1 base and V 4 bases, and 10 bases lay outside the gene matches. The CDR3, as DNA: TGTGCCAGCAGCCTTATACCCCGCGGGGGGGGGAACACCGGGGAGCTGTTTTTT. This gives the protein CASSLIPRGGGNTGELFF.

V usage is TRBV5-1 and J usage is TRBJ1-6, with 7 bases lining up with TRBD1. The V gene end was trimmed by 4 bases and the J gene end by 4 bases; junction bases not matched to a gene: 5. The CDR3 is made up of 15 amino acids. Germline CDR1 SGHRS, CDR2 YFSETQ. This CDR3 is CASSRTGAYNSPLHF. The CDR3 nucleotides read TGCGCCAGCAGCCGAACAGGGGCTTATAATTCACCCCTCCACTTT.

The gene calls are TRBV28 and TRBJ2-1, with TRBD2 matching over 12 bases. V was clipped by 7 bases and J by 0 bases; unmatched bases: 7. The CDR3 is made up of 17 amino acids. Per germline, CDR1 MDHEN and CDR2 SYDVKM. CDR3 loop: CASTRTSGRSSYNEQFF. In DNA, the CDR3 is TGTGCCAGCACGCGAACTAGCGGGAGGAGCTCCTACAATGAGCAGTTCTTC. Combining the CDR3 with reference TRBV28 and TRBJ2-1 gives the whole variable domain DVKVTQSSRYLVKRTGEKVFLECVQDMDHENMFWYRQDPGLGLRLIYFSYDVKMKEKGDIPEGYSVSREKKERFSLILESASTNQTSMYLCASTRTSGRSSYNEQFFGPGTRLTVL.

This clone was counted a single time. CDR3 bases: TGTGCCAGCAGTTACTCACATCCGGGCAGAGGAAACACCATATATTTT. The encoded protein is CASSYSHPGRGNTIYF. The chain employs TRBV6-5 and TRBJ1-3; D unresolved. Germline CDR1 is MNHEY and CDR2 is SVGAGI. CDR3 length: 16 amino acids. V lost 0 bases and J lost 4, with 13 bases in between.

The CDR3 region is CASSLVRTAGELFF. The CDR3 nucleotides are TGTGCCAGCAGCTTAGTACGCACGGCCGGGGAGCTGTTTTTT. This chain joins TRBV7-9 and TRBJ2-2; D remains unclear. V was pared by 1 base and J by 6 bases, with 9 bases between. The CDR3 covers 14 residues. CDR1 and CDR2 (germline): SEHNR, FQNEAQ (reference sequence).

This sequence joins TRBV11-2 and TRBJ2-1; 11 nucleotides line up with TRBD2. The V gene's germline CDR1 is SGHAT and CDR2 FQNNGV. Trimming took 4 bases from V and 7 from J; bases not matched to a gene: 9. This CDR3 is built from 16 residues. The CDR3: CASSSPGLAARNEQFF. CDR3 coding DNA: TGTGCCAGCAGCTCCCCGGGACTAGCGGCTAGGAATGAGCAGTTCTTC.

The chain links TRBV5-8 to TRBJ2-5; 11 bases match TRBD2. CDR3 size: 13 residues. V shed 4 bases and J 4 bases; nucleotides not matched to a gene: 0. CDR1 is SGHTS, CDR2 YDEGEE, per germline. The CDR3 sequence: CASSGTSGETQYF. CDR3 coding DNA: TGTGCCAGCAGCGGGACTAGCGGAGAGACCCAGTACTTC.

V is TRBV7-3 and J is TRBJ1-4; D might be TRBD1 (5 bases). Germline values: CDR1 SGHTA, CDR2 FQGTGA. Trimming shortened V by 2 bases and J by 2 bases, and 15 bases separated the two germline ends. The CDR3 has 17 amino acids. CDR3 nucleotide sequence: TGTGCCAGCAGCTTAGGAGGGGTAGAGCAGACTAATGAAAAACTGTTTTTT. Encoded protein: CASSLGGVEQTNEKLFF.

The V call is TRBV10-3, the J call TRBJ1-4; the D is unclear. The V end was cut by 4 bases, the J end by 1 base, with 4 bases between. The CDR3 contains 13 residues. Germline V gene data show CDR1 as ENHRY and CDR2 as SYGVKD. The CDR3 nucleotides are TGTGCCATCAGTGGAGGAACTAATGAAAAACTGTTTTTT. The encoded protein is CAISGGTNEKLFF.

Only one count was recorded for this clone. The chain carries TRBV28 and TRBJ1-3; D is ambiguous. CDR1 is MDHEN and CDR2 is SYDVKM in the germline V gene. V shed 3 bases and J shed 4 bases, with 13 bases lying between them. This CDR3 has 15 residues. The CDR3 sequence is CASSFGLGSGNTIYF. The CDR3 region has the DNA TGTGCCAGCAGTTTTGGTCTGGGTTCGGGAAACACCATATATTTT.

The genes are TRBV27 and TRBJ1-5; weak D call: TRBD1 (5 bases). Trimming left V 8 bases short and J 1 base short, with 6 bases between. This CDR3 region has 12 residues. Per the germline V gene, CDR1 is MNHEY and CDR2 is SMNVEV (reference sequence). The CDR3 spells CASWDSNQPQHF. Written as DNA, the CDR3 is TGTGCCAGCTGGGACAGCAATCAGCCCCAGCATTTT.

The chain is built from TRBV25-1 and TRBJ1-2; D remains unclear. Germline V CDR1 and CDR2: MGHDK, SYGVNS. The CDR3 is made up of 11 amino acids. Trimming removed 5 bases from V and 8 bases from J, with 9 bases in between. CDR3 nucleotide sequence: TGTGCCAGCAGTAAACTTTACGGCTACACCTTC. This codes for CASSKLYGYTF.

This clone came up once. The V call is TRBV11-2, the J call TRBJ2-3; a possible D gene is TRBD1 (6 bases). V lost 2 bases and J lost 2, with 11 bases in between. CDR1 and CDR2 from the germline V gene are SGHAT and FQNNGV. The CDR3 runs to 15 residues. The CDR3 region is CASSLSPGDTDTQYF. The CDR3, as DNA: TGTGCCAGCAGCTTATCCCCAGGGGACACAGATACGCAGTATTTT.

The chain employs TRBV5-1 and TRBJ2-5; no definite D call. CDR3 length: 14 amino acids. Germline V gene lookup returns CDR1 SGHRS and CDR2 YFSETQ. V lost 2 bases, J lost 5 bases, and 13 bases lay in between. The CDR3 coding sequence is TGCGCCAGCAGCTTAAACACCCTTGGGGAGACCCAGTACTTC. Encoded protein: CASSLNTLGETQYF.

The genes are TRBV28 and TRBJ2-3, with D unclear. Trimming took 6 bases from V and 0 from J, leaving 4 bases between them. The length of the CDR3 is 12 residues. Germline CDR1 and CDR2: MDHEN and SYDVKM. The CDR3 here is CASSPSTDTQYF. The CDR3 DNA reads TGTGCCAGCAGCCCGAGCACAGATACGCAGTATTTT.

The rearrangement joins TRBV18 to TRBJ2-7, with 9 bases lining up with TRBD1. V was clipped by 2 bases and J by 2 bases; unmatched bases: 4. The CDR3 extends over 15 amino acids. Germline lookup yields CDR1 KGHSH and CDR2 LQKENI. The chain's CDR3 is CASSPVGTGTYEQYF. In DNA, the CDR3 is TGTGCCAGCTCACCAGTTGGGACAGGGACCTACGAGCAGTACTTC.

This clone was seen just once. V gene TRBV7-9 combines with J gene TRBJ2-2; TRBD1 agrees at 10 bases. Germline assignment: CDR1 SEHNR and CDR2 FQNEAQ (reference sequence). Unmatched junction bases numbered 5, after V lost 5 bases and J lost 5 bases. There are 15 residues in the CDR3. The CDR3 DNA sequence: TGTGCCAGCAGCGAGGGGGGACAGGGGACCGGGGAGCTGTTTTTT. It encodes CASSEGGQGTGELFF.

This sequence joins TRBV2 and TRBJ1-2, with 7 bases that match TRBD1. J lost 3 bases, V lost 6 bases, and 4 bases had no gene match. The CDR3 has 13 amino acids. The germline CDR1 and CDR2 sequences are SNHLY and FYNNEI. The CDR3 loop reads CASRGTEDYGYTF. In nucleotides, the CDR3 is TGTGCCAGCAGGGGGACAGAAGACTATGGCTACACCTTC.

The CDR3 DNA is TGTGCCAGCAGCCAGGCCGGGACAGCTCCTGAAAAACTGTTTTTT. Its translation: CASSQAGTAPEKLFF. The J gene is TRBJ1-4, the V gene TRBV4-2, with 7 nucleotides matching TRBD1. This CDR3 is built from 15 residues. V lost 3 bases to trimming and J lost 7 bases; unmatched junction nucleotides: 8. The germline V gene has CDR1 LGHNA and CDR2 YNFKEQ.